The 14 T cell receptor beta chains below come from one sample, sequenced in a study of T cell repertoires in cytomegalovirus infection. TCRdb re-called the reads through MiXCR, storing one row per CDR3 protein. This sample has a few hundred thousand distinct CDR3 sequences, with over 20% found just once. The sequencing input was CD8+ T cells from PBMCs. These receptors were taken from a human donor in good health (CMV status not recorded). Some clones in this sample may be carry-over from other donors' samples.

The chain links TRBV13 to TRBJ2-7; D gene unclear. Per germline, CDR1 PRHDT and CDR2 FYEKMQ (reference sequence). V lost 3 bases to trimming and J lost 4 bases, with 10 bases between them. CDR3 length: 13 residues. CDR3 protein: CASSFHHLYEQYF. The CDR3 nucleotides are TGTGCCAGCAGCTTTCATCATTTGTACGAGCAGTACTTC.

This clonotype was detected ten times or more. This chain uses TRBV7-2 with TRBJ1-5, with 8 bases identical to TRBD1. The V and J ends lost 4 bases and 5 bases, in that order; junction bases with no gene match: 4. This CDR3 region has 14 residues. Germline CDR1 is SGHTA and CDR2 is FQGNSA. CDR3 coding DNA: TGTGCCAGCAGCTCAGGGGGCTACGATCAGCCCCAGCATTTT. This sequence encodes CASSSGGYDQPQHF.

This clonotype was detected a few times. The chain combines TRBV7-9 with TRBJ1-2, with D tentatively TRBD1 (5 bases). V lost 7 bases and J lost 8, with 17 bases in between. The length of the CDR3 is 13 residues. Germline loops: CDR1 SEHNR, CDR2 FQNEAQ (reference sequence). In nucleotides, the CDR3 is TGTGCCAGCACTAAAGGGGTGGAGCGCGGCTACACCTTC. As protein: CASTKGVERGYTF.

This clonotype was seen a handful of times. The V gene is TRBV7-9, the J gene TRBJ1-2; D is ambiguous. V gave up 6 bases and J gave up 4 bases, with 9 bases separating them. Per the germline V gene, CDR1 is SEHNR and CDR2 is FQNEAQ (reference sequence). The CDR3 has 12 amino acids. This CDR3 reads CASSRTTYGYTF. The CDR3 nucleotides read TGTGCCAGCAGTCGGACGACCTATGGCTACACCTTC.

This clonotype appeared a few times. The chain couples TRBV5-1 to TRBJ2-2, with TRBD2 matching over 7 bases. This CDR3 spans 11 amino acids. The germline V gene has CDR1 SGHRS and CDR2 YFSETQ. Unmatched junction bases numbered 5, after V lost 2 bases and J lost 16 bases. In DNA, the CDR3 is TGCGCCAGCAGCTTAGGCGGGAGAACGTTTTTT. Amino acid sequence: CASSLGGRTFF.

The CDR3 sequence: CSARGLAGGASYNEQFF. As DNA, the CDR3 is TGCAGTGCTAGAGGACTAGCGGGGGGGGCTTCCTACAATGAGCAGTTCTTC. This sequence joins TRBV20-1 and TRBJ2-1; TRBD2 aligns across 14 bases. The CDR3 totals 17 residues. The ends lost 1 base at V and 1 base at J; junction bases unmatched: 3. Germline loops: CDR1 DFQATT, CDR2 SNEGSKA (reference sequence).

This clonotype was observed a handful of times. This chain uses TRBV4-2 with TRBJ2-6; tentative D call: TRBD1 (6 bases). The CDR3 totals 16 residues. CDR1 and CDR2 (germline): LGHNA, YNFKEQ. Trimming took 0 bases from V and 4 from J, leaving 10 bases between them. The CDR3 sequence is CASSQEAGAGANVLTF. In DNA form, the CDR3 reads TGTGCCAGCAGCCAAGAGGCAGGGGCCGGGGCCAACGTCCTGACTTTC.

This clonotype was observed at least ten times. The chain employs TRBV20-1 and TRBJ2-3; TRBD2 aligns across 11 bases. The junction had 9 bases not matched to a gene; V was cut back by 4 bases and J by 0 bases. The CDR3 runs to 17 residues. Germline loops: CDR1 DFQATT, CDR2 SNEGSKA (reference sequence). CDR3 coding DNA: TGCAGTGCTACGGGACTAGCGGAAGTGGAAAGCACAGATACGCAGTATTTT. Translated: CSATGLAEVESTDTQYF.

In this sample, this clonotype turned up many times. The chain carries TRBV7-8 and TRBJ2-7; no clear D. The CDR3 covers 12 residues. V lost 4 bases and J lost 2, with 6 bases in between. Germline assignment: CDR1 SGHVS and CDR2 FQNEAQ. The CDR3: CASSSNTYEQYF. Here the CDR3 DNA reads TGTGCCAGCAGCTCAAACACCTACGAGCAGTACTTC. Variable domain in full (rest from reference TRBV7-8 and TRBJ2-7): GAGVSQSPRYKVAKRGQDVALRCDPISGHVSLFWYQQALGQGPEFLTYFQNEAQLDKSGLPSDRFFAERPEGSVSTLKIQRTQQEDSAVYLCASSSNTYEQYFGPGTRLTVT.

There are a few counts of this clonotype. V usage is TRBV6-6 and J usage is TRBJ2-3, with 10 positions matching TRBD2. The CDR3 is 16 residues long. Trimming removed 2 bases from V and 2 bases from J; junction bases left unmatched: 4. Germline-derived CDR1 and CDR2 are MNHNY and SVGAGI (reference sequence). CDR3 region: CASSYNSGGVTDTQYF. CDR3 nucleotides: TGTGCCAGCAGTTACAACAGCGGGGGGGTCACAGATACGCAGTATTTT.

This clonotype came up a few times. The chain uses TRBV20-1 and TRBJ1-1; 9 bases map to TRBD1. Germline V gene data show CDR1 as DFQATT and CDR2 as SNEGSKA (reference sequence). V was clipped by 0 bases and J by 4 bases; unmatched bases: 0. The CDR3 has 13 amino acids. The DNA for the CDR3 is TGCAGTGCTAGAGAGACAGGGGGCACTGAAGCTTTCTTT. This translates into CSARETGGTEAFF.

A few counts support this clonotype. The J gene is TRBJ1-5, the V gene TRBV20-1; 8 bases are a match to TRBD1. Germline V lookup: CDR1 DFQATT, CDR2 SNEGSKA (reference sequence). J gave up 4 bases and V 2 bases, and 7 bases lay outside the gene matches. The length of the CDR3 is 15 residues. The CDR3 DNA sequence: TGCAGTGCTAGACGGACAGGGAGAGGGAATCAGCCCCAGCATTTT. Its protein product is CSARRTGRGNQPQHF.

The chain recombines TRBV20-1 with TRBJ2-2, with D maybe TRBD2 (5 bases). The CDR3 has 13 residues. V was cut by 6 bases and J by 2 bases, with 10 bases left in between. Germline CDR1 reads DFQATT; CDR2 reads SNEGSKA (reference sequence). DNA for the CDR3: TGCAGTGCGATGGACTTTAACACCGGGGAGCTGTTTTTT. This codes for CSAMDFNTGELFF.

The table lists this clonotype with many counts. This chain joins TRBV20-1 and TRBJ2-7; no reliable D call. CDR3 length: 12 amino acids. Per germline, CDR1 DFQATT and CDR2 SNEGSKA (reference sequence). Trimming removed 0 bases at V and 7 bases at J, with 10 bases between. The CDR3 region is CSARDGTTEQYF. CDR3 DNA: TGCAGTGCTAGAGATGGTACAACAGAGCAGTACTTC.